This passage covers 12 T cell receptor beta chains from one sample sequenced in a study of cytomegalovirus exposure and HLA in healthy donors. The study ran its PCR with 60 Vbeta and 13 Jbeta primers. Only in-frame clones appear in the TCRdb table, and some are missing; sequencing was by immunoSEQ multiplex PCR. Of 150,000 to 200,000 clones listed, less than 90% were seen once; the top ten hold roughly 1.5%. The sequenced sample consisted of PBMCs. These receptors were taken from a man in his fifties or sixties in good health and CMV-seronegative.

The rearrangement links TRBV5-4 to TRBJ2-3, with 13 bases lining up with TRBD2. J gave up 9 bases and V 0 bases, and 7 bases lay outside the gene matches. Germline CDR1 is SGHNT and CDR2 is YYREEE (reference sequence). This CDR3 has 16 amino acids. The CDR3 DNA reads as TGTGCCAGCAGCTTGGTTGCAGGACTAGCGGGGGAAACGCAGTATTTT. Amino acid sequence: CASSLVAGLAGETQYF.

This rearrangement joins TRBV9 to TRBJ2-1; 12 bases line up with TRBD2. Germline loops: CDR1 SGDLS, CDR2 YYNGEE. The V gene end was trimmed by 4 bases and the J gene end by 4 bases; junction bases not matched to a gene: 3. CDR3 length: 15 amino acids. CDR3 sequence: CASSRGLAGYNEQFF. The DNA for the CDR3 is TGTGCCAGCAGCCGGGGACTAGCGGGTTACAATGAGCAGTTCTTC.

The rearrangement uses TRBV2 and TRBJ2-3, with TRBD2 identical over 9 bases. J gave up 1 base and V 3 bases, and 5 bases lay outside the gene matches. This CDR3 spans 16 amino acids. Germline V gives CDR1 SNHLY, CDR2 FYNNEI. CDR3 sequence: CASSEAGGLGTDTQYF. For the CDR3, the DNA is TGTGCCAGCAGTGAGGCGGGGGGGCTGGGCACAGATACGCAGTATTTT.

V is TRBV9 and J is TRBJ2-5; TRBD1 is a possible D gene (6 bases). CDR1 and CDR2 (germline): SGDLS, YYNGEE. The CDR3 is 14 amino acids. V lost 4 bases, J lost 5 bases, and 15 bases lay in between. The CDR3 DNA follows: TGTGCCAGCAGCCCCAGGACAGCCCGGGAGACCCAGTACTTC. The encoded protein is CASSPRTARETQYF.

The chain links TRBV5-4 to TRBJ2-3; 7 bases are shared with TRBD2. V shed 1 base and J 6 bases; nucleotides not matched to a gene: 11. CDR3 length: 16 amino acids. Germline V gene data show CDR1 as SGHNT and CDR2 as YYREEE (reference sequence). The CDR3 sequence: CASSLRLAGTSDTQYF. DNA of the CDR3: TGTGCCAGCAGCTTGAGACTAGCCGGAACGTCGGATACGCAGTATTTT.

The chain employs TRBV9 and TRBJ2-2; 9 bases align to TRBD2. The trim removed 0 bases at V and 7 bases at J, leaving 7 bases unmatched. The germline V gene has CDR1 SGDLS and CDR2 YYNGEE. The CDR3 extends over 16 amino acids. CDR3 sequence: CASSVGAGGPGGELFF. The CDR3 region has the DNA TGTGCCAGCAGCGTAGGGGCGGGAGGGCCTGGCGGGGAGCTGTTTTTT.

This chain links TRBV29-1 with TRBJ2-3, with TRBD1 matching over 7 bases. This CDR3 region has 12 residues. The junction had 4 bases not matched to a gene; V was cut back by 8 bases and J by 2 bases. Germline lookup yields CDR1 SQVTM and CDR2 ANQGSEA. In DNA form, the CDR3 reads TGCAGCTCAGGACAGGCCACAGATACGCAGTATTTT. It translates to CSSGQATDTQYF.

The table lists this clone with a few counts. The V and J genes are TRBV2 and TRBJ2-7; TRBD2 agrees at 10 bases. Germline V gene lookup returns CDR1 SNHLY and CDR2 FYNNEI. This CDR3 has 15 amino acids. V trimming: 8 bases; J trimming: 4 bases; junction bases outside the gene matches: 11. CDR3 DNA: TGTGCCAGCCTAGCGGGGGTTTCCTTAGGGTACGAGCAGTACTTC. Translating it yields CASLAGVSLGYEQYF.

The chain has TRBV5-1 and TRBJ1-5; D is unresolved. Trimming pared 1 base from V and 4 bases from J, leaving 9 bases between. Per germline, CDR1 SGHRS and CDR2 YFSETQ. There are 14 residues in the CDR3. CDR3 sequence (DNA): TGCGCCAGCAGCTTGAACTTTGAGAATCAGCCCCAGCATTTT. It codes for CASSLNFENQPQHF.

The chain employs TRBV28 and TRBJ2-7; 8 bases align to TRBD1. Germline V gene sequence: CDR1 MDHEN, CDR2 SYDVKM. The CDR3 runs 15 residues. V lost 1 base, J lost 1 base, and 3 bases stayed unmatched. In DNA, the CDR3 is TGTGCCAGCAGTTTATCAGGGGGCGCTTCCTACGAGCAGTACTTC. Translated, it gives CASSLSGGASYEQYF.

The chain joins TRBV18 to TRBJ1-1; 9 positions agree with TRBD1. The CDR3 consists of 18 residues. In germline, CDR1 is KGHSH, CDR2 LQKENI. V shed 3 bases and J 8 bases; nucleotides not matched to a gene: 19. The CDR3 DNA reads as TGTGCCAGCTCACCGGACTTTAGACAGGGGGAGAACGTGATCGAAGCTTTCTTT. Protein: CASSPDFRQGENVIEAFF.

The chain links TRBV6-5 to TRBJ2-5; the D gene is possibly TRBD1 (6 bases). The closer fit of TRBJ2-7 to the DNA end suggests the J call may be wrong. CDR1 is MNHEY and CDR2 is SVGAGI in the germline V gene. CDR3 length: 16 residues. CDR3 protein: CASSYSSSTGHYEQYF. DNA for the CDR3: TGTGCCAGCAGTTACTCGAGCAGCACAGGGCACTACGAGCAGTACTTC.